The 24 T cell receptor beta chains given below trace back to one sample, sequenced in a study of OX40 agonist ivuxolimab in advanced cancers. Clones were sequenced by immunoSEQ multiplex PCR, and TCRdb holds only the in-frame ones, with some missing. The repertoire has about 80,000 clones, roughly 87% of them found once; the top ten carry roughly 0.3%. Specimen: CD4+ or CD8+ T cells sorted from blood, collected in a trial of the OX40 agonist ivuxolimab. All receptors come from an adult with an advanced solid tumor such as melanoma, head and neck, liver or kidney cancer.

The V and J genes are TRBV11-1 and TRBJ1-2; D may be TRBD1 (6 bases). Germline V gives CDR1 SGHAT, CDR2 FQDESV (reference sequence). The CDR3 contains 14 residues. Deletions cut 6 bases from V and 4 bases from J, with 15 bases between. The CDR3 region is CASRKDSNPYGYTF. The CDR3 nucleotides read TGTGCCAGCAGAAAGGACAGTAATCCCTATGGCTACACCTTC.

This sequence joins TRBV20-1 and TRBJ1-2; D call uncertain. The germline V gene has CDR1 DFQATT and CDR2 SNEGSKA (reference sequence). The CDR3 covers 11 residues. V was cut by 6 bases and J by 1 base, with 6 bases left in between. The DNA of the CDR3 is TGCAGTGCGGGGATTAACTATGGCTACACCTTC. As protein: CSAGINYGYTF.

V usage is TRBV7-9 and J usage is TRBJ2-2; D is unresolved. Per germline, CDR1 SEHNR and CDR2 FQNEAQ (reference sequence). The V gene lost 5 bases and the J gene lost 6 bases, with 10 bases spanning the gap. CDR3 length: 13 residues. CDR3 coding DNA: TGTGCCAGCAGCCGGACCGAACCCGGGGAGCTGTTTTTT. Translated, it gives CASSRTEPGELFF.

The V call is TRBV19, the J call TRBJ2-3, with 11 bases lining up with TRBD2. Germline-derived CDR1 and CDR2 are LNHDA and SQIVND (reference sequence). J gave up 3 bases and V 7 bases, and 6 bases lay outside the gene matches. CDR3 size: 15 residues. For the CDR3, the DNA is TGTGCCAGTAAGGGGACTAGCGGAACAACAGATACGCAGTATTTT. Its protein product is CASKGTSGTTDTQYF. Full variable domain (outside the CDR3, taken from reference TRBV19 and TRBJ2-3): DGGITQSPKYLFRKEGQNVTLSCEQNLNHDAMYWYRQDPGQGLRLIYYSQIVNDFQKGDIAEGYSVSREKKESFPLTVTSAQKNPTAFYLCASKGTSGTTDTQYFGPGTRLTVL.

The chain has TRBV28 and TRBJ2-3; D not certain. This CDR3 has 18 residues. V was pared by 5 bases and J by 0 bases, with 21 bases between. Germline V gives CDR1 MDHEN, CDR2 SYDVKM. The CDR3 loop is CASSRLFSQTPSTDTQYF. CDR3 DNA sequence: TGTGCCAGCAGTCGACTGTTTTCCCAGACCCCTAGCACAGATACGCAGTATTTT.

This chain connects TRBV5-1 to TRBJ1-2; 7 bases are a match to TRBD1. The germline gives CDR1 SGHRS, CDR2 YFSETQ. CDR3 size: 18 residues. The trim removed 0 bases at V and 3 bases at J, leaving 14 bases unmatched. CDR3 region: CASSLANTLGQVHYGYTF. The CDR3 DNA reads as TGCGCCAGCAGCTTGGCAAATACCCTAGGACAGGTTCACTATGGCTACACCTTC.

The chain uses TRBV19 and TRBJ2-1; D may be TRBD2 (5 bases). Germline V gene data show CDR1 as LNHDA and CDR2 as SQIVND (reference sequence). This CDR3 has 14 amino acids. Deletions cut 7 bases from V and 2 bases from J, with 12 bases between. CDR3 sequence: CASTVPGAYNEQFF. The CDR3 coding sequence is TGTGCCAGTACGGTCCCCGGGGCCTACAATGAGCAGTTCTTC.

The rearrangement uses TRBV7-9 and TRBJ1-2; possibly TRBD1 for D (6 bases). Per the germline V gene, CDR1 is SEHNR and CDR2 is FQNEAQ (reference sequence). Trimming shortened V by 7 bases and J by 4 bases, and 19 bases separated the two germline ends. The CDR3 has 15 amino acids. The DNA for the CDR3 is TGTGCCAGCACCCCCCGGGGGGCGGATATCTATGGCTACACCTTC. Its protein product is CASTPRGADIYGYTF.

The chain carries TRBV5-1 and TRBJ1-2; TRBD1 is a possible D gene (5 bases). Germline CDR1 reads SGHRS; CDR2 reads YFSETQ. The CDR3 loop spans 13 amino acids. Deletions cut 2 bases from V and 4 bases from J, with 9 bases between. CDR3 region: CASSFQGAYGYTF. CDR3 DNA sequence: TGCGCCAGCAGCTTTCAAGGGGCCTATGGCTACACCTTC.

This clone has a single count. The chain is built from TRBV5-5 and TRBJ2-6, with D unclear. V was trimmed by 0 bases and J by 4 bases, leaving 14 bases between them. The CDR3 loop spans 17 amino acids. The germline V gene encodes CDR1 SGHKS and CDR2 YYEKEE (reference sequence). The chain's CDR3 is CASSLALRGYGANVLTF. Here the CDR3 DNA reads TGTGCCAGCAGCTTGGCGCTACGTGGTTACGGGGCCAACGTCCTGACTTTC.

The genes are TRBV5-4 and TRBJ1-2, with 8 bases lining up with TRBD1. This CDR3 contains 14 residues. Germline V gene lookup returns CDR1 SGHNT and CDR2 YYREEE (reference sequence). J lost 7 bases, V lost 2 bases, and 7 bases had no gene match. The CDR3 region has the DNA TGTGCCAGCAGCTTTCAAGCAGGGGGCAGTGGCTACACCTTC. The encoded protein is CASSFQAGGSGYTF.

This chain joins TRBV5-1 and TRBJ2-3, with D possibly being TRBD1 (6 bases). Trimming removed 0 bases at V and 3 bases at J, with 17 bases between. The CDR3 is made up of 17 amino acids. Germline V CDR1 and CDR2: SGHRS, YFSETQ. This CDR3 reads CASSLGRAQGVTDTQYF. CDR3 bases: TGCGCCAGCAGCTTGGGTAGGGCACAGGGAGTAACAGATACGCAGTATTTT.

The V call is TRBV28, the J call TRBJ2-7, with D hard to call. Trimming left V 1 base short and J 2 bases short, with 3 bases between. This CDR3 is 12 amino acids long. Germline lookup yields CDR1 MDHEN and CDR2 SYDVKM. CDR3 protein: CASSLLAYEQYF. Written as DNA, the CDR3 is TGTGCCAGCAGTTTATTAGCCTACGAGCAGTACTTC.

The chain carries TRBV5-1 and TRBJ2-7; no firm D call. CDR3 length: 13 residues. Germline V gene lookup returns CDR1 SGHRS and CDR2 YFSETQ. The V gene lost 0 bases and the J gene lost 4 bases, with 8 bases spanning the gap. CDR3 DNA: TGCGCCAGCAGCTTGGTTCCAAATTACGAGCAGTACTTC. Translation gives CASSLVPNYEQYF.

The rearrangement uses TRBV28 and TRBJ1-5; 7 bases map to TRBD1. Losses at the gene ends were 2 bases for V and 4 bases for J; bases not matched to a gene: 2. In germline, CDR1 is MDHEN, CDR2 SYDVKM. There are 14 residues in the CDR3. The CDR3, as DNA: TGTGCCAGCAGTTTAAAACAGGGGAATCAGCCCCAGCATTTT. Translation gives CASSLKQGNQPQHF.

The CDR3 region has the DNA TGTGCCAGCAGCTTACTCGCTAGTGGCGAGACCCAGTACTTC. It yields the protein CASSLLASGETQYF. This sequence joins TRBV7-7 and TRBJ2-5; no clear D gene. The CDR3 length is 14 residues. The V end lost 2 bases, the J end lost 5 bases, and 12 bases lay between the germline ends. Looked up from germline, CDR1 is SSHAT and CDR2 is FNYEAQ (reference sequence).

The chain carries TRBV14 and TRBJ2-3; a weak D match, TRBD2 (7 bases). The CDR3 is 17 amino acids. Trimming removed 4 bases from V and 8 bases from J, with 25 bases in between. Germline V lookup: CDR1 SGHDN, CDR2 FVKESK. Here the CDR3 reads CASSRRLADGGRVTQYF. CDR3 coding DNA: TGTGCCAGCAGCCGTCGCCTAGCGGATGGGGGCAGGGTTACGCAGTATTTT.

The chain has TRBV4-1 and TRBJ2-7; D is perhaps TRBD1 or TRBD2 (6 bases each). Germline loops: CDR1 MGHRA, CDR2 YSYEKL. The CDR3 sequence is 14 residues long. V was clipped by 4 bases and J by 6 bases, with 16 bases between them. In DNA form, the CDR3 reads TGCGCCAGCAGCCGGGGGCCCGGGGGCCCCGAGCAGTACGTC. Translation gives CASSRGPGGPEQYV.

The CDR3 region has the DNA TGTGCCAGCAGTTACTCGGGGGGGCCTTTAGAGACCCAGTACTTC. This codes for CASSYSGGPLETQYF. The chain is built from TRBV6-6 and TRBJ2-5; D might be TRBD2 (7 bases). Trimming left V 0 bases short and J 4 bases short, with 12 bases between. The CDR3 contains 15 residues. CDR1 is MNHNY, CDR2 SVGAGI, per germline (reference sequence).

The chain joins TRBV28 to TRBJ2-2; D remains ambiguous. The germline CDR1 and CDR2 sequences are MDHEN and SYDVKM. Trimming cost V 2 bases and J 4 bases, with 8 bases left between them. CDR3 length equals 14 residues. The CDR3 sequence is CASSLSPGTGELFF. As DNA, the CDR3 is TGTGCCAGCAGTTTAAGCCCGGGCACCGGGGAGCTGTTTTTT.

This clone showed up just once. This CDR3 reads CASSPSGGGGEKLFF. The CDR3 DNA sequence: TGTGCCAGCAGTCCCAGCGGGGGGGGCGGTGAAAAACTGTTTTTT. The chain couples TRBV28 to TRBJ1-4, with a possible D match to TRBD1 (6 bases). CDR1 and CDR2 from the germline V gene are MDHEN and SYDVKM. This CDR3 spans 15 amino acids. Trimming took 5 bases from V and 7 from J, leaving 17 bases between them.

This chain uses TRBV9 with TRBJ2-7; a weak D match, TRBD2 (5 bases). The CDR3 is 12 residues long. Germline V gene lookup returns CDR1 SGDLS and CDR2 YYNGEE. Between the trimmed V and J ends, which lost 4 bases and 4 bases, there was a span of 9 bases. CDR3 nucleotides: TGTGCCAGCAGCCCGGCGGGTTACGAGCAGTACTTC. It yields the protein CASSPAGYEQYF.

This clone has only one observation. The genes are TRBV2 and TRBJ1-6; D possibly corresponds to TRBD1 (6 bases). Trimming removed 4 bases from V and 7 bases from J, with 11 bases in between. The CDR3 extends over 14 amino acids. CDR1 and CDR2 from the germline V gene are SNHLY and FYNNEI. The CDR3, as DNA: TGTGCCAGCAGTGTACAGGGAACAAATTCACCCCTCCACTTT. Protein: CASSVQGTNSPLHF.

The genes are TRBV18 and TRBJ2-3, with D hard to call. Germline CDR1 and CDR2: KGHSH and LQKENI. The CDR3 loop spans 12 amino acids. V was cut by 3 bases and J by 8 bases, with 9 bases left in between. Here the CDR3 reads CASSPAHGTQYF. The DNA of the CDR3 is TGTGCCAGCTCACCGGCACACGGTACGCAGTATTTT.